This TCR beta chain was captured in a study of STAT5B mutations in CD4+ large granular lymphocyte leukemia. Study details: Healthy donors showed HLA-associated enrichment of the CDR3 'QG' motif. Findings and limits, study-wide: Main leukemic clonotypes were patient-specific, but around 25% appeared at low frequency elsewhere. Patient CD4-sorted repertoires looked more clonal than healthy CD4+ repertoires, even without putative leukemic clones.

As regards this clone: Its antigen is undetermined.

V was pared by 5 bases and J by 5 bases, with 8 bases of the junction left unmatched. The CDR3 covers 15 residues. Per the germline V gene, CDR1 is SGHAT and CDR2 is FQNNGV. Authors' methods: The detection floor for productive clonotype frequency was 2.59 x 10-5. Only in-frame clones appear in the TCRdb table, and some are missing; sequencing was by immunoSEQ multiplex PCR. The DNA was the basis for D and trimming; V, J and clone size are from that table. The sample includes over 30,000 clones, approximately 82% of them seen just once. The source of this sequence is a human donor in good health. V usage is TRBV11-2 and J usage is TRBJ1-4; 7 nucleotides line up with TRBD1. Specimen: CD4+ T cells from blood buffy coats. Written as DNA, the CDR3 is TGTGCCAGCAGCGATCTCCGGGACAGCAATGAAAAACTGTTTTTT. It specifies CASSDLRDSNEKLFF.